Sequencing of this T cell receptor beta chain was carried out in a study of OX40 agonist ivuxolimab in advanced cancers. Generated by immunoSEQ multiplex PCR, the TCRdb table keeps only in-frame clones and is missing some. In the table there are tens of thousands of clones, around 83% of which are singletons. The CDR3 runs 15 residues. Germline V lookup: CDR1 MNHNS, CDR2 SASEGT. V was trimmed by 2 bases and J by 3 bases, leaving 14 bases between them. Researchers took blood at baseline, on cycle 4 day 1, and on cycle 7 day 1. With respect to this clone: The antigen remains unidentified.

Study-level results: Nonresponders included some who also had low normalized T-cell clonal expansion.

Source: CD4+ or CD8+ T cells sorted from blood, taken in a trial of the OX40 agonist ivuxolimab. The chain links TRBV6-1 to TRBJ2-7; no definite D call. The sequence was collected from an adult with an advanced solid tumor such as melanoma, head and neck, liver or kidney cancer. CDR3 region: CASSERGTGFYEQYF. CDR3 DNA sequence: TGTGCCAGCAGTGAACGTGGTACGGGCTTCTACGAGCAGTACTTC.